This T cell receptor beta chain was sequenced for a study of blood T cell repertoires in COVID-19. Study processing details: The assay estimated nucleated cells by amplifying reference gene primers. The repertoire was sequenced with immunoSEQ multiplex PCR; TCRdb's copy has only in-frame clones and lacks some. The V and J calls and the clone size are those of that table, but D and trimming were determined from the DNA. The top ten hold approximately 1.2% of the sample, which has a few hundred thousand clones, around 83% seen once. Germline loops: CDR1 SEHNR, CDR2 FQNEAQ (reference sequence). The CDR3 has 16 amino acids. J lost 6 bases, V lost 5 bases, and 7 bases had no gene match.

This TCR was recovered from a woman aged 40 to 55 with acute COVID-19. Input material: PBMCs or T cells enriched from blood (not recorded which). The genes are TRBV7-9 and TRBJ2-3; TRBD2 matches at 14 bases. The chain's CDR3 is CASSPGLAGGADTQYF. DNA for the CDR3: TGTGCCAGCAGCCCCGGACTAGCGGGAGGAGCGGATACGCAGTATTTT.